The source of this T cell receptor beta chain is a study of beta chain features in type 1 diabetes. This clone was counted between two and nine times. Its cognate antigen is unknown. The sequenced template was cDNA made from the entire isolated RNA. The repertoire was sequenced with immunoSEQ multiplex PCR; TCRdb's copy has only in-frame clones and lacks some. Of 680,000 or so clones listed, 15% to 17% are singletons. Overall study findings and caveats: Insertion counts at VDJ junctions were lower in type 1 diabetes patients, who also showed more deletions there.

CD45RO/CCR7/CD25/CD127/CD95/CD27 separated CD4+ naive, central memory, regulatory and stem cell-like memory cells by sorting. CDR3 length equals 13 residues. CDR1 SGDLS and CDR2 YYNGEE come from the germline V gene. Trimming removed 0 bases from V and 4 bases from J, with 7 bases in between. This receptor was obtained from a man aged 18 to 29 in good health. The sequenced sample was naive CD4+ T cells from blood. This chain joins TRBV9 and TRBJ1-2; D remains ambiguous. The chain's CDR3 is CASSVDPGYGYTF. The CDR3 DNA follows: TGTGCCAGCAGCGTAGATCCAGGCTATGGCTACACCTTC. The variable domain in full, completed from reference TRBV9 and TRBJ1-2, reads DSGVTQTPKHLITATGQRVTLRCSPRSGDLSVYWYQQSLDQGLQFLIQYYNGEERAKGNILERFSAQQFPDLHSELNLSSLELGDSALYFCASSVDPGYGYTFGSGTRLTVV.